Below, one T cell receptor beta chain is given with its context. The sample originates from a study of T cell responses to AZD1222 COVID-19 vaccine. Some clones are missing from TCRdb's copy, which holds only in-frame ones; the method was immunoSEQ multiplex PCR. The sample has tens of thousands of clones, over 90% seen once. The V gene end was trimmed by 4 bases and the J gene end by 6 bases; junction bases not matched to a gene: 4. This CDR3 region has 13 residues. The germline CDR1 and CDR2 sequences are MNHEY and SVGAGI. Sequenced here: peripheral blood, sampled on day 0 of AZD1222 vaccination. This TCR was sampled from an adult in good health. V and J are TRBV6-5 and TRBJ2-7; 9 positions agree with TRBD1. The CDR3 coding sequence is TGTGCCAGCAGTTCCGGGACAGGGTCCGAGCAGTACTTC. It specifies CASSSGTGSEQYF.